One T cell receptor beta chain is described in this entry. Its antigen remains unidentified. No base qualities exist here, and no much larger clone lies one base off it. These data belong to a study of OX40 agonist ivuxolimab in advanced cancers. A note on the overall study: The costimulatory receptor OX40 (CD134) was targeted by ivuxolimab, a fully human IgG2 agonistic monoclonal antibody. Among the approximately 50 dose-escalation patients, about 20 had hepatocellular carcinoma, 15 or so melanoma, 9 renal cell carcinoma and 9 head and neck cancer. In the dose-escalation cohort, 82.7% of patients were male, and the mean age was around 60 years, with a range of about 23 to 80. Patients were allowed to have had prior anti-PD-1, anti-PD-L1 or anti-CTLA-4 therapy, and roughly 40% of the dose-escalation patients had been treated with checkpoint inhibitors. Intravenous ivuxolimab was administered to patients every 2 weeks at six dose levels: 0.01, 0.1, 0.3, 1.5, 3 and 10 mg/kg. The monotherapy dose-escalation portion (N of about 50 patients) of the phase I ivuxolimab trial is reported in the paper. The purpose of peripheral TCRbeta sequencing was to test whether ivuxolimab changed TCR sequence diversity and led to clonal T-cell expansion. Three dose-escalation patients achieved partial responses, one with hepatocellular carcinoma and two with cutaneous melanoma. Overall results and qualifications from the work: Low levels of normalized T-cell clonal expansion were also seen in some patients who did not respond. After ivuxolimab, CD8+ T cells had more expanded clones than CD4+ T cells on average. Which antigens the clonally expanded peripheral T cells were specific for was not determined. Partial responders in the 0.1-3.0 mg/kg groups had among the lowest normalized peripheral clonal expansion, especially among CD8+ T cells. At doses from 0.1 to 3.0 mg/kg, clonal expansion was seen in both CD4+ and CD8+ blood T cells between baseline and week 6.

CDR1 and CDR2 are drawn from the germline V gene: SGHRS, YFSETQ. The CDR3 measures 14 amino acids from cysteine to phenylalanine. The kept DNA is CDR3 alone, 42 bases in frame from the first base. Between the V and J ends, shortened by 7 bases and 1 base respectively, the junction contains 14 bases. Genomic DNA was isolated from the sorted cells so that the TCRbeta CDR3 region could be sequenced. The immunoSEQ Assay was used to sequence the TCRbeta CDR3 regions. Here the immuneACCESS table is served through TCRdb, limited to in-frame sequences with V and J called. Missing clones are a known gap in these copies; in checked studies unresolved V genes cover under half, and the rest lacks a known reason. The sample table shows roughly 100,000 clones, and 70% to 85% are seen once. Jointly, the top ten make up 3.8% of the sample. Patients with a history of autoimmune disease or receiving systemic immunosuppression were excluded from the trial. Peripheral blood for TCR sequencing was drawn from every dose cohort at baseline, at cycle 4 day 1 and at cycle 7 day 1. Samples came from an open-label, multicenter, first-in-human phase I dose-escalation trial of ivuxolimab. Adults with locally advanced or metastatic melanoma, renal cell, hepatocellular, or head and neck squamous cell carcinoma were enrolled in the trial. Before TCR sequencing, CD4+ T cells and CD8+ T cells were sorted from peripheral blood as separate populations.

The sample here was CD4+ or CD8+ T cells sorted from blood, taken in a trial of the OX40 agonist ivuxolimab. The TCR originated in an adult with an advanced solid tumor such as melanoma, head and neck, liver or kidney cancer. The chain is made from TRBV5-1 and TRBJ1-1; no D segment can be confidently identified. The DNA is as follows: TGCGCCAGCTGGACGAACCCAAGGAACACTGAAGCTTTCTTT. It translates as CASWTNPRNTEAFF.